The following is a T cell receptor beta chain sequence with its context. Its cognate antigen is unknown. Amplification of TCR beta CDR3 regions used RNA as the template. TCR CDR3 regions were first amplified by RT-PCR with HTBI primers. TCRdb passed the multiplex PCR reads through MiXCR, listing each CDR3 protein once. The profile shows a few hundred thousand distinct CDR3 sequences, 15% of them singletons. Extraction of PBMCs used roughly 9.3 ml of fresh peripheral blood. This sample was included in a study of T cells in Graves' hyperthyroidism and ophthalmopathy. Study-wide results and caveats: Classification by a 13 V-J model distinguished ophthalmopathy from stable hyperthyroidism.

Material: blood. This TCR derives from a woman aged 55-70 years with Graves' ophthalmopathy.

CDR3 region: CATSRGQGSESNQPQHF. CDR3 bases: TGTGCCACCAGCAGGGGACAGGGGAGCGAAAGCAATCAGCCCCAGCATTTT. The V gene is TRBV24-1, the J gene TRBJ1-5, with 10 bases matching TRBD1. Germline loops: CDR1 KGHDR, CDR2 SFDVKD. The V segment lost 7 bases and the J segment 1 base; nucleotides outside the gene matches: 9. CDR3 length: 17 residues.